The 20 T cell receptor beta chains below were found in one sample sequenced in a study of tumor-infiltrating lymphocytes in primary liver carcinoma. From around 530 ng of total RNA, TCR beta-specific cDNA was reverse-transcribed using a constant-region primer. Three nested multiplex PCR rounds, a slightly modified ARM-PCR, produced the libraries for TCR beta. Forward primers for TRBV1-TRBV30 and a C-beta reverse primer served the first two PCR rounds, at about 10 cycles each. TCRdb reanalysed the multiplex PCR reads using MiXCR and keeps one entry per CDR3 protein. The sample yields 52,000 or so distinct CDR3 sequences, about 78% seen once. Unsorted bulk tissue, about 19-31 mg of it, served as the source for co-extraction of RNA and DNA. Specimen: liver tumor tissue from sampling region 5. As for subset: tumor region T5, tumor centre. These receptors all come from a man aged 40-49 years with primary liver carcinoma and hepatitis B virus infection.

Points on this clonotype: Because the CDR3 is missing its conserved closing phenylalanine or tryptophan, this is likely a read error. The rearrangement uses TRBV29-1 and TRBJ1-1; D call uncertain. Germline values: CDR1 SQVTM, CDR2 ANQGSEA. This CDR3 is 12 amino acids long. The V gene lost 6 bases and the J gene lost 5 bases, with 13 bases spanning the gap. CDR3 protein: CSVGMGMTEAFL. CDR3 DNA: TGCAGCGTGGGGATGGGCATGACTGAAGCTTTCTTA.

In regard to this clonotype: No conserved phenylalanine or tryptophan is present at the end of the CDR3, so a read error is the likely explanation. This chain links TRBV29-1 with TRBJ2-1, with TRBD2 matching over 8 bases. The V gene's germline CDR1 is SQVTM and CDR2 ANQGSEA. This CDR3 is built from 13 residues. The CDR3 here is CSVGLGAYSEQFL. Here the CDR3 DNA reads TGTAGCGTGGGACTAGGGGCCTACAGTGAGCAGTTCCTC.

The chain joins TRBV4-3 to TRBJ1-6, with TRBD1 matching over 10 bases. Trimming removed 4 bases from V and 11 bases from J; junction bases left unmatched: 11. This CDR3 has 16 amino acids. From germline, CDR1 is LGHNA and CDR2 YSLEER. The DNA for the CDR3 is TGCGCCAGCAGCCCCTGGGACAGGGGAAGGAACCCACCCCTCCACTTT. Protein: CASSPWDRGRNPPLHF.

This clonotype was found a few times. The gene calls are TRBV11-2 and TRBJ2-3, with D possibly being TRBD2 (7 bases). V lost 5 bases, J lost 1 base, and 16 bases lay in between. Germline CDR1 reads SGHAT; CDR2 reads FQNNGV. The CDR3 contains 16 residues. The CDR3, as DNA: TGTGCCAGCAGCCCGCCGGGGGGCAGGGGCACAGATACGCAGTATTTT. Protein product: CASSPPGGRGTDTQYF.

The CDR3 protein is CTGSTGGTSEAFF. For the CDR3, the DNA is TGTACCGGCAGCACAGGGGGGACTTCTGAAGCTTTCTTT. The V gene is TRBV6-6, the J gene TRBJ1-1; the match to TRBD1 covers 8 bases. Germline CDR1 is MNHNY and CDR2 is SVGAGI (reference sequence). This CDR3 region has 13 residues.

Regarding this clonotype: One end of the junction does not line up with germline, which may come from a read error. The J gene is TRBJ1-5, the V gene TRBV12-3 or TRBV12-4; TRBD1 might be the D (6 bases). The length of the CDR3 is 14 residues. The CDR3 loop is CASSQQGDNQLQHF. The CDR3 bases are TGTGCGAGCAGCCAACAGGGCGACAATCAGCTCCAGCATTTT.

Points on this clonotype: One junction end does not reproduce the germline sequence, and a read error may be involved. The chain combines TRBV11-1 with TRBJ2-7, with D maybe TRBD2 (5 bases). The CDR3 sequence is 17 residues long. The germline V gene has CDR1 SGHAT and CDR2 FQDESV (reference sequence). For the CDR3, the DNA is TGTACCAGCAGCTTAGGGCCGGCGGGTGAAAGCTCCTACGACCTGTACTTC. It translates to CTSSLGPAGESSYDLYF.

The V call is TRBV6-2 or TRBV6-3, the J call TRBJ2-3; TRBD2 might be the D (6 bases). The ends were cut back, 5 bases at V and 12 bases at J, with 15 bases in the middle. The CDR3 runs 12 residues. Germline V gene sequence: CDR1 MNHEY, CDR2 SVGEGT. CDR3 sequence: CASSTIGSDQYF. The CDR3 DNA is TGTGCCAGCAGTACCATCGGGAGTGACCAGTATTTT.

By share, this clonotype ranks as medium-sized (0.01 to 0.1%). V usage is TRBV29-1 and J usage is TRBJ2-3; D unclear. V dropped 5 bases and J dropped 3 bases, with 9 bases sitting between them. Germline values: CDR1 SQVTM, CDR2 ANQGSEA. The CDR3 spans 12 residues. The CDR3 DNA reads TGCAGCGTTAAGTCAGCGACAGATACGCAGTATTTT. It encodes CSVKSATDTQYF.

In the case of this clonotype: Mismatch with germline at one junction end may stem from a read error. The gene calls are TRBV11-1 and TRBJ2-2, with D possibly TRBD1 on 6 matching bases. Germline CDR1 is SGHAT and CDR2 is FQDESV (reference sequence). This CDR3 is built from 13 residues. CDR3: CAGSIWDTWELFF. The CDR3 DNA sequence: TGTGCCGGCAGCATTTGGGACACCTGGGAGCTGTTTTTT.

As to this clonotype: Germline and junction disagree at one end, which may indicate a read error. The CDR3 reads CTSSLQAGGPHEQFF. The CDR3 DNA follows: TGTACAAGCAGTTTACAAGCGGGAGGGCCCCATGAGCAATTCTTC. The V gene is TRBV12-3 or TRBV12-4, the J gene TRBJ2-1; 10 positions agree with TRBD2. The CDR3 runs 15 residues.

The CDR3 DNA sequence: TGTGCCAGCAGTTCCAGGACTAGAAGCCTATATGGCGGGCAGTACTTC. As protein: CASSSRTRSLYGGQYF. V is TRBV12-3 or TRBV12-4 and J is TRBJ2-7; 7 nucleotides agree with TRBD2. Losses at the gene ends were 4 bases for V and 9 bases for J; bases not matched to a gene: 18. The CDR3 length is 16 residues.

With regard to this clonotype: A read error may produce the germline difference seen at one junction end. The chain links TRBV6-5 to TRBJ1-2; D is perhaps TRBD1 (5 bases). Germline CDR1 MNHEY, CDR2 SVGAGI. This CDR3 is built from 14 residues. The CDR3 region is CVSRPGTAELGYTF. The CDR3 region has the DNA TGTGTCAGCAGACCCGGGACGGCTGAGTTGGGTTACACCTTC.

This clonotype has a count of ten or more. In DNA form, the CDR3 reads TGTGCCAGCAGCCTGGGGACGTACACCGGGGAGCTGTTTTTT. It translates to CASSLGTYTGELFF. The chain recombines TRBV5-4 with TRBJ2-2; the D call may be TRBD1 or TRBD2 (5 bases each). This CDR3 comprises 14 residues. CDR1 and CDR2 from the germline V gene are SGHNT and YYREEE (reference sequence). V lost 4 bases, J lost 3 bases, and 10 bases lay in between.

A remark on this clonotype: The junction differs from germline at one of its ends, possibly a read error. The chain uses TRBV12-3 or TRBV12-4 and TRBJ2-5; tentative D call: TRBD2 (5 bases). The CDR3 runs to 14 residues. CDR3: CTSSPAGVEDTQYF. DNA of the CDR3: TGTACCAGCAGTCCCGCCGGGGTTGAAGATACCCAATACTTC.

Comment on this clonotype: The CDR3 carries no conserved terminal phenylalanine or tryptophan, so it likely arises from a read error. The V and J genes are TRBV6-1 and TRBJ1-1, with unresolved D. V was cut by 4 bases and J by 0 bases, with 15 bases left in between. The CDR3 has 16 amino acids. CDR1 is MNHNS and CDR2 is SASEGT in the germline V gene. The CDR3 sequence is CASSGPDSTMNTEAFL. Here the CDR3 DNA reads TGTGCCAGCAGTGGACCGGATTCTACTATGAACACTGAAGCTTTCCTT.

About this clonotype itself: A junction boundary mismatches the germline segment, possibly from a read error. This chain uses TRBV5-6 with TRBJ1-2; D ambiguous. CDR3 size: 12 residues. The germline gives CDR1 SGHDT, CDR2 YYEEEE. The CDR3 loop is CAGSSGKSGYTF. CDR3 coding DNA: TGTGCCGGCAGTTCCGGAAAATCTGGCTACACCTTC. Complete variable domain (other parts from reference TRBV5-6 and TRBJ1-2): DAGVTQSPTHLIKTRGQQVTLRCSPKSGHDTVSWYQQALGQGPQFIFQYYEEEERQRGNFPDRFSGHQFPNYSSELNVNALLLGDSALYLCAGSSGKSGYTFGSGTRLTVV.

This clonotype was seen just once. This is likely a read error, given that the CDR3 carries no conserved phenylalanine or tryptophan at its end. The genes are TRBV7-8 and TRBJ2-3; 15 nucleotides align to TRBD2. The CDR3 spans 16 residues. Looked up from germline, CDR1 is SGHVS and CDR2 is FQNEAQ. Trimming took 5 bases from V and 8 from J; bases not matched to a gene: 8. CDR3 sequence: CASSPPGTSGRSTQYS. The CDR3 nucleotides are TGTGCCAGCAGCCCTCCCGGGACTAGCGGGAGGAGTACGCAGTATTCT.

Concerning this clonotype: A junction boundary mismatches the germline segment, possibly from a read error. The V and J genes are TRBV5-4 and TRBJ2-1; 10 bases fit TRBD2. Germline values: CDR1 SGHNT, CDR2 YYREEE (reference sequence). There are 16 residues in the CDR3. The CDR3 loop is CTSSGLAAISYNEQFF. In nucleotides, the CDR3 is TGTACCAGCAGCGGACTAGCGGCAATCTCCTACAATGAGCAGTTCTTC. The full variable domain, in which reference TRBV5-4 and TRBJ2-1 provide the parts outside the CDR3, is ETGVTQSPTHLIKTRGQQVTLRCSSQSGHNTVSWYQQALGQGPQFIFQYYREEENGRGNFPPRFSGLQFPNYSSELNVNALELDDSALYLCTSSGLAAISYNEQFFGPGTRLTVL.

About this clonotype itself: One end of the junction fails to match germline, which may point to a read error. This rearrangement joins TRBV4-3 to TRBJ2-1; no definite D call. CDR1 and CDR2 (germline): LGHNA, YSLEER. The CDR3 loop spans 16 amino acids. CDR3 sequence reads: CVSSRFPPPADNEQFF. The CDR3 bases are TGCGTCAGCAGCCGGTTCCCCCCCCCGGCGGACAATGAGCAGTTCTTC.